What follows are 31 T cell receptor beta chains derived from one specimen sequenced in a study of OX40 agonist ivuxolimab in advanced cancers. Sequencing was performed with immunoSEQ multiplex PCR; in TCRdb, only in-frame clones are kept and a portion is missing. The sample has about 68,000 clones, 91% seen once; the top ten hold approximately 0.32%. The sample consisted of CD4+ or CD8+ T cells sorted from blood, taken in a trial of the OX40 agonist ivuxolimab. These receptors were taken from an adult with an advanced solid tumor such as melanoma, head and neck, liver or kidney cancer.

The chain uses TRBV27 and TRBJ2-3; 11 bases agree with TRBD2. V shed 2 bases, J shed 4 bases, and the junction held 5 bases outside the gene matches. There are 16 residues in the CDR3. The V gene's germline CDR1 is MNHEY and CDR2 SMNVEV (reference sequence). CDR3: CASSLRWTSGPDTQYF. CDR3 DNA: TGTGCCAGCAGTTTACGCTGGACTAGCGGGCCAGATACGCAGTATTTT.

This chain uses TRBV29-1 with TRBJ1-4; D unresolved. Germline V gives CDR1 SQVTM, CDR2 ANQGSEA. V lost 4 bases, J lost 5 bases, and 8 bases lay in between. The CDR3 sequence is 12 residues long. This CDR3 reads CSVVTGNEKLFF. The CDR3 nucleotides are TGCAGCGTTGTTACTGGAAATGAAAAACTGTTTTTT.

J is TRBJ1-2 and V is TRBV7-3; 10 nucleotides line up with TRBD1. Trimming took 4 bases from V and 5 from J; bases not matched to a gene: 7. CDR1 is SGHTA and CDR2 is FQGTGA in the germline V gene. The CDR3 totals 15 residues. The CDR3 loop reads CASSSGTGVHYGYTF. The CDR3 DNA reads TGTGCCAGCAGCTCCGGGACAGGGGTACATTATGGCTACACCTTC.

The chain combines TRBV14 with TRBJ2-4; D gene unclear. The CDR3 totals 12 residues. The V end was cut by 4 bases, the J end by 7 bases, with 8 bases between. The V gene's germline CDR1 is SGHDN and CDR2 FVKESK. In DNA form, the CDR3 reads TGTGCCAGCAGCCGGGATATTAACATTCAGTACTTC. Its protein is CASSRDINIQYF.

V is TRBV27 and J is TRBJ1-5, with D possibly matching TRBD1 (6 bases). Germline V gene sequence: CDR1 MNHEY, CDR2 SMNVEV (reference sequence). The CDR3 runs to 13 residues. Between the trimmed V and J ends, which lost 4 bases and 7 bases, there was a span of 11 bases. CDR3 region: CASSSQGRQPQHF. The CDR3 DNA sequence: TGTGCCAGCAGTTCACAGGGTAGGCAGCCCCAGCATTTT.

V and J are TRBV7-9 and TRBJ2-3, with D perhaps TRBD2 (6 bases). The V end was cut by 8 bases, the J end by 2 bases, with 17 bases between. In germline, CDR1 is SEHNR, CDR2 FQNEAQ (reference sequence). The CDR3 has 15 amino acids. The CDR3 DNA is TGTGCCAGCGGTTGGACTACCCGGAACACAGATACGCAGTATTTT. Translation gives CASGWTTRNTDTQYF.

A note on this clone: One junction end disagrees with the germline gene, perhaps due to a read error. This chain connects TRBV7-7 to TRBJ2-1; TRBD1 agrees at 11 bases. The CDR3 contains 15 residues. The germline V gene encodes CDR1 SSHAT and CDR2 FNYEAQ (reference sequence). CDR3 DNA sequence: TGTGCTAGCAGCCCCGGGACAGGGGGCTACAATGAGCAGTTCTTC. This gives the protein CASSPGTGGYNEQFF.

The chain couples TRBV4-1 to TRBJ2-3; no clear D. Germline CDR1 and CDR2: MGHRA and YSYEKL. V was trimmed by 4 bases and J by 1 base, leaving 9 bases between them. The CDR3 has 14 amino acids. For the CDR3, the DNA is TGCGCCAGCAGCCTCCAGCCTGGCACAGATACGCAGTATTTT. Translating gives CASSLQPGTDTQYF.

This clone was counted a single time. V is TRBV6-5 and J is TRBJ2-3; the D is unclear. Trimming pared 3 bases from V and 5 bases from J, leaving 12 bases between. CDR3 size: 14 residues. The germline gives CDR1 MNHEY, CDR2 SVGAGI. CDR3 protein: CASSYFASQDTQYF. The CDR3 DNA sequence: TGTGCCAGCAGTTATTTCGCCTCACAAGATACGCAGTATTTT.

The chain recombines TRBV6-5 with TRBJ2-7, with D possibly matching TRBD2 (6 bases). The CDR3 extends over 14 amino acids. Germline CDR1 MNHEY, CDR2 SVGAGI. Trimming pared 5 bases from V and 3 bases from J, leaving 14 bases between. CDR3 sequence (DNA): TGTGCCAGCAGTCAATATAGCGGTTTCTACGAGCAGTACTTC. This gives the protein CASSQYSGFYEQYF.

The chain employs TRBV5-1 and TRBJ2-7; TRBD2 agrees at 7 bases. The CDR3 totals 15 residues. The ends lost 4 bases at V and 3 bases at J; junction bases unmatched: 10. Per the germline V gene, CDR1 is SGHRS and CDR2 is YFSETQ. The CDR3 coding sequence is TGCGCCAGCAGCGCCGGAGCGGGACTCCACTACGAGCAGTACTTC. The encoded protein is CASSAGAGLHYEQYF.

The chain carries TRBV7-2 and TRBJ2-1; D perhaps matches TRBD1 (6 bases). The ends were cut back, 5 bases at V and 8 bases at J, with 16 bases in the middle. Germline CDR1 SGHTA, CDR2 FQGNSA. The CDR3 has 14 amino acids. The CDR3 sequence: CASSLSDRIHEQFF. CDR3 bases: TGTGCCAGCAGCCTAAGCGACAGGATCCATGAGCAGTTCTTC. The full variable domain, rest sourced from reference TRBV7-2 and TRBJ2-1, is GAGVSQSPSNKVTEKGKDVELRCDPISGHTALYWYRQSLGQGLEFLIYFQGNSAPDKSGLPSDRFSAERTGGSVSTLTIQRTQQEDSAVYLCASSLSDRIHEQFFGPGTRLTVL.

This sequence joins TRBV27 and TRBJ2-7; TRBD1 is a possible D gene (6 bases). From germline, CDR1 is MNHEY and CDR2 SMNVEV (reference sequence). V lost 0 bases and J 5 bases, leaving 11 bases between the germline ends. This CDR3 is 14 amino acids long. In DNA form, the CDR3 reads TGTGCCAGCAGTTTATCCAGGGGTGGGAACGAGCAGTACTTC. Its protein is CASSLSRGGNEQYF.

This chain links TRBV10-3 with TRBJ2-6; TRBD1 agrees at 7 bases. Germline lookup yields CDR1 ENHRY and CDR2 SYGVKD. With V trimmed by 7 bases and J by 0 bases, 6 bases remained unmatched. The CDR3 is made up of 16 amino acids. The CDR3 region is CAIKGAGISGANVLTF. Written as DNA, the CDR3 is TGTGCCATCAAGGGGGCTGGGATCTCTGGGGCCAACGTCCTGACTTTC.

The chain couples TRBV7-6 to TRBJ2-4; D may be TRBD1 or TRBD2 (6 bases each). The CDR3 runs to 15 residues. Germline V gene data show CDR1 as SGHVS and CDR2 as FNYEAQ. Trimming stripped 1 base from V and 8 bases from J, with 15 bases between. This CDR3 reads CASSLVGGSGDIQYF. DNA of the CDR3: TGTGCCAGCAGCTTAGTGGGGGGCTCGGGGGACATTCAGTACTTC.

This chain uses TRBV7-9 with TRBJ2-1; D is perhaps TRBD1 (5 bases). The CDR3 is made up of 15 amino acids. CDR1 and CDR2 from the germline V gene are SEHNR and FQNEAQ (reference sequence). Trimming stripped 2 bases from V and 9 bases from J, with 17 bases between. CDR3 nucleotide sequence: TGTGCCAGCAGCTTAAGGGGCGTGGAGTCGAGTGAGCAGTTCTTC. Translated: CASSLRGVESSEQFF.

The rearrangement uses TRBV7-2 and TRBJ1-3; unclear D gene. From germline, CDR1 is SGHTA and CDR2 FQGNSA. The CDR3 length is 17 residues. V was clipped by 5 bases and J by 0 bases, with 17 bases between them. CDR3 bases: TGTGCCAGCAGCCCACGATGGGGAGGCCCCTCTGGAAACACCATATATTTT. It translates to CASSPRWGGPSGNTIYF.

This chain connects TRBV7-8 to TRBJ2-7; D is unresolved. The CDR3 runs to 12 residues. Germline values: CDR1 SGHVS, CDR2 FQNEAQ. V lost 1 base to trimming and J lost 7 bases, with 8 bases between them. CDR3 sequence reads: CASSLGPLEQYF. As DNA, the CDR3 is TGTGCCAGCAGCTTAGGGCCCCTTGAGCAGTACTTC.

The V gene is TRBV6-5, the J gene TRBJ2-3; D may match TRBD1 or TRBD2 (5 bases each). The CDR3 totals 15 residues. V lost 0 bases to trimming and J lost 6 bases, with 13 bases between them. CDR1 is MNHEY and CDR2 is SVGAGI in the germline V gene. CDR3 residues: CASSYSYGAPDTQYF. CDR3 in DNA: TGTGCCAGCAGTTACTCCTACGGGGCCCCGGATACGCAGTATTTT.

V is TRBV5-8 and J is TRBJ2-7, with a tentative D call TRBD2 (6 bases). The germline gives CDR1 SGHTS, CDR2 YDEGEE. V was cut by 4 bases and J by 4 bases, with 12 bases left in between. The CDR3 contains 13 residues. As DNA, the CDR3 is TGTGCCAGCAGCCCTAGACTAGGGTACGAGCAGTACTTC. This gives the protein CASSPRLGYEQYF.

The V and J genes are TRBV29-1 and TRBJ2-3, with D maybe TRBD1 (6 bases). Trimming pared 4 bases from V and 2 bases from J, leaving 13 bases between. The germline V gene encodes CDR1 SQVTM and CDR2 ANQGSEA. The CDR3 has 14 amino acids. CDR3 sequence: CSVVVQGHTDTQYF. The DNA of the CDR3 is TGCAGCGTTGTAGTCCAGGGACACACAGATACGCAGTATTTT.

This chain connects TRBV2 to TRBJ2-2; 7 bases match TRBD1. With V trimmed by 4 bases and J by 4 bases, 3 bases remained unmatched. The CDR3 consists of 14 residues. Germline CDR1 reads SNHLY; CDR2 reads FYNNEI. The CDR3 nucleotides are TGTGCCAGCAGTGGGGACAGAACCACCGGGGAGCTGTTTTTT. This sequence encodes CASSGDRTTGELFF.

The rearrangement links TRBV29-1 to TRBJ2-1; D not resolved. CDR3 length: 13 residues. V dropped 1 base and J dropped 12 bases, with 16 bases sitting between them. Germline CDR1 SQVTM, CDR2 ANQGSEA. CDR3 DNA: TGCAGCGTTGAAGCCCCGATGGGCCCCGGGCAGTTCTTC. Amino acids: CSVEAPMGPGQFF.

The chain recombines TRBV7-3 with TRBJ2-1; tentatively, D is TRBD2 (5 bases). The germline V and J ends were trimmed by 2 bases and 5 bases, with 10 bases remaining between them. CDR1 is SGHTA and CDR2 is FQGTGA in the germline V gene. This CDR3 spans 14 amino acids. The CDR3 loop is CASSLYGRNNEQFF. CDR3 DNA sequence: TGTGCCAGCAGCTTATATGGGAGAAACAATGAGCAGTTCTTC. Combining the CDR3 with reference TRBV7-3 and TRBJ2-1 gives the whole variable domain GAGVSQTPSNKVTEKGKYVELRCDPISGHTALYWYRQSLGQGPEFLIYFQGTGAADDSGLPNDRFFAVRPEGSVSTLKIQRTERGDSAVYLCASSLYGRNNEQFFGPGTRLTVL.

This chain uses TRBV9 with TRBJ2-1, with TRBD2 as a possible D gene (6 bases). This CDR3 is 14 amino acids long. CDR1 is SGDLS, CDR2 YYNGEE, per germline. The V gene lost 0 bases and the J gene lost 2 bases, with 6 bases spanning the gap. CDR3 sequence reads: CASSVAGAYNEQFF. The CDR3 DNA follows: TGTGCCAGCAGCGTAGCGGGAGCCTACAATGAGCAGTTCTTC.

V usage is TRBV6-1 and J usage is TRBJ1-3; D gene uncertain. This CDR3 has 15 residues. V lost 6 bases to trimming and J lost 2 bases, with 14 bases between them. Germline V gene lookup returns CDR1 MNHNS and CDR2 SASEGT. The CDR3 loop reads CASRGVRSAGNTIYF. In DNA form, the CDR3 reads TGTGCCAGCAGAGGAGTAAGGAGCGCTGGAAACACCATATATTTT.

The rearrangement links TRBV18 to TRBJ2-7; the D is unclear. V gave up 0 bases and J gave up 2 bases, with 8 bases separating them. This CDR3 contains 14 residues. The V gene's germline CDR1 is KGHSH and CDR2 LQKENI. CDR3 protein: CASSPPGRPYEQYF. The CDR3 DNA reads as TGTGCCAGCTCACCACCGGGCAGGCCCTACGAGCAGTACTTC. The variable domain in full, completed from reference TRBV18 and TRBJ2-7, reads NAGVMQNPRHLVRRRGQEARLRCSPMKGHSHVYWYRQLPEEGLKFMVYLQKENIIDESGMPKERFSAEFPKEGPSILRIQQVVRGDSAAYFCASSPPGRPYEQYFGPGTRLTVT.

The CDR3 loop is CAWSIPTGTGSETQYF. CDR3 bases: TGTGCCTGGAGTATTCCGACCGGGACAGGGTCGGAGACCCAGTACTTC. J is TRBJ2-5 and V is TRBV30; 9 bases agree with TRBD1. The germline V gene has CDR1 GTSNPN and CDR2 SVGIG (reference sequence). The V gene end was trimmed by 2 bases and the J gene end by 5 bases; junction bases not matched to a gene: 12. The CDR3 is 16 residues long.

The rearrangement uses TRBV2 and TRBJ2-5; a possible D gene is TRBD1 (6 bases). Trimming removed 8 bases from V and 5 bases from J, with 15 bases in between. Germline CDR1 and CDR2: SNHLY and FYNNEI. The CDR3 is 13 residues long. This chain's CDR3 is CASGLGAWETQYF. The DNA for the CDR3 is TGTGCCAGCGGGTTGGGGGCGTGGGAGACCCAGTACTTC.

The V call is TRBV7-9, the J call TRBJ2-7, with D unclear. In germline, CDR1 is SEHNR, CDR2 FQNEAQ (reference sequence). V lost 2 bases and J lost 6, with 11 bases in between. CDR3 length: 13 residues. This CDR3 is CASSLNGLAEQYF. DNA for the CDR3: TGTGCCAGCAGCTTAAACGGCCTGGCCGAGCAGTACTTC.

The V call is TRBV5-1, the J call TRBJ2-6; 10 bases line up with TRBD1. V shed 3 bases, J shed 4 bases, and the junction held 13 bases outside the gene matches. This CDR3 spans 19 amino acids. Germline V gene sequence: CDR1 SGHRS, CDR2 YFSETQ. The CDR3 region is CASSSQPTGTGAGANVLTF. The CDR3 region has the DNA TGCGCCAGCAGCTCACAACCCACCGGGACAGGGGCCGGGGCCAACGTCCTGACTTTC. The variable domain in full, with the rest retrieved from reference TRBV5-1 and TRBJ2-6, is KAGVTQTPRYLIKTRGQQVTLSCSPISGHRSVSWYQQTPGQGLQFLFEYFSETQRNKGNFPGRFSGRQFSNSRSEMNVSTLELGDSALYLCASSSQPTGTGAGANVLTFGAGSRLTVL.